These 27 T cell receptor beta chains share one sample of origin, sequenced in a study of blood T cell repertoires in COVID-19. TCRdb's table, derived via immunoSEQ multiplex PCR, lists solely in-frame clones and lacks some. The sample includes 140,000 to 150,000 clones, around 84% of them seen just once. The sequenced material came from peripheral blood. The receptors come from a man aged 55 to 70 with active or convalescent COVID-19.

The chain joins TRBV10-3 to TRBJ2-3, with a possible D match to TRBD1 (5 bases). The CDR3 is 14 amino acids. CDR1 is ENHRY and CDR2 is SYGVKD in the germline V gene. V was trimmed by 11 bases and J by 4 bases, leaving 19 bases between them. CDR3 coding DNA: TGTGCCTCAGGGTCGGGTTTTGTGGCAGATACGCAGTATTTT. Translating gives CASGSGFVADTQYF.

The gene calls are TRBV5-1 and TRBJ2-1; perhaps TRBD2 as D (6 bases). V lost 2 bases and J lost 6, with 9 bases in between. This CDR3 spans 13 amino acids. CDR1 and CDR2 from the germline V gene are SGHRS and YFSETQ. CDR3 sequence reads: CASSLLASNEQFF. The CDR3 nucleotides read TGCGCCAGCAGCTTACTAGCTTCCAATGAGCAGTTCTTC.

The chain joins TRBV2 to TRBJ2-6; D not certain. V shed 2 bases and J shed 5 bases, with 7 bases lying between them. Germline lookup yields CDR1 SNHLY and CDR2 FYNNEI. This CDR3 comprises 14 residues. CDR3 sequence reads: CASSEFQWANVLTF. CDR3 nucleotide sequence: TGTGCCAGCAGTGAATTTCAATGGGCCAACGTCCTGACTTTC.

The rearrangement uses TRBV5-1 and TRBJ2-2; 12 nucleotides agree with TRBD2. The CDR3 has 18 amino acids. Germline-derived CDR1 and CDR2 are SGHRS and YFSETQ. V was pared by 0 bases and J by 5 bases, with 8 bases of the junction left unmatched. CDR3 region: CASSLGLAGGPWTGELFF. CDR3 DNA sequence: TGCGCCAGCAGCTTGGGGCTAGCGGGAGGGCCCTGGACCGGGGAGCTGTTTTTT.

By frequency in the sample, this clone is medium-sized. V and J are TRBV4-3 and TRBJ2-1; TRBD1 matches at 8 bases. Germline loops: CDR1 LGHNA, CDR2 YSLEER. The CDR3 length is 15 residues. J lost 6 bases, V lost 4 bases, and 8 bases had no gene match. For the CDR3, the DNA is TGCGCCAGCAGCCTCGGACAGGGATGGGGCAATGAGCAGTTCTTC. Residues: CASSLGQGWGNEQFF.

This clone has more than one count but fewer than ten. This sample includes further DNA sequences coding for the same CDR3. The J gene is TRBJ2-1, the V gene TRBV5-1, with 13 bases lining up with TRBD2. This CDR3 spans 15 amino acids. Germline V gene sequence: CDR1 SGHRS, CDR2 YFSETQ. Trimming removed 4 bases from V and 8 bases from J; junction bases left unmatched: 6. CDR3 region: CASSPGTSGTHEQFF. CDR3 nucleotides: TGCGCCAGCAGCCCCGGGACTAGCGGGACCCATGAGCAGTTCTTC.

The gene calls are TRBV15 and TRBJ2-1; 10 nucleotides line up with TRBD2. Trimming removed 0 bases from V and 10 bases from J; junction bases left unmatched: 9. The CDR3 covers 16 residues. In germline, CDR1 is LNHNV, CDR2 YYDKDF (reference sequence). The CDR3 is CATSRDPAGGPQEQFF. The DNA for the CDR3 is TGTGCCACCAGCAGAGATCCAGCGGGAGGGCCTCAGGAGCAGTTCTTC.

The chain is built from TRBV4-1 and TRBJ2-3; the match to TRBD2 covers 9 bases. There are 17 residues in the CDR3. Germline V CDR1 and CDR2: MGHRA, YSYEKL. J lost 3 bases, V lost 1 base, and 8 bases had no gene match. CDR3 sequence reads: CASSQVWTSERTDTQYF. The DNA of the CDR3 is TGCGCCAGCAGCCAAGTCTGGACTAGCGAGAGAACAGATACGCAGTATTTT.

The V gene is TRBV30, the J gene TRBJ2-5; D is perhaps TRBD2 (6 bases). The CDR3 runs 13 residues. CDR1 is GTSNPN, CDR2 SVGIG, per germline (reference sequence). Trimming took off 4 bases at V and 3 bases at J, with 12 bases between the two ends. The CDR3 protein is CAWNRDFKETQYF. The CDR3, as DNA: TGTGCCTGGAATCGGGACTTCAAAGAGACCCAGTACTTC.

The V gene is TRBV2, the J gene TRBJ1-2; D not certain. The CDR3 is 13 residues long. Germline V gives CDR1 SNHLY, CDR2 FYNNEI. V gave up 6 bases and J gave up 3 bases, with 11 bases separating them. CDR3 sequence (DNA): TGTGCCAGCAGGCCACTACGGGACTATGGCTACACCTTC. Protein: CASRPLRDYGYTF.

The chain employs TRBV6-2 or TRBV6-3 and TRBJ2-7; 7 nucleotides match TRBD2. The CDR3 is 15 residues long. The germline V gene encodes CDR1 MNHEY and CDR2 SVGEGT. The V gene end was trimmed by 0 bases and the J gene end by 5 bases; junction bases not matched to a gene: 7. The DNA for the CDR3 is TGTGCCAGCAGTTACTCTGGCGGGAGATCCAACGAGCAGTACTTC. The encoded protein is CASSYSGGRSNEQYF.

This chain links TRBV5-1 with TRBJ2-3; TRBD2 aligns across 9 bases. Losses at the gene ends were 6 bases for V and 2 bases for J; bases not matched to a gene: 4. Germline CDR1 is SGHRS and CDR2 is YFSETQ. The CDR3 runs to 14 residues. This CDR3 is CASMSGRPTDTQYF. CDR3 nucleotide sequence: TGCGCCAGCATGAGCGGGAGGCCCACAGATACGCAGTATTTT.

The V gene is TRBV28, the J gene TRBJ1-2; 7 bases fit TRBD1. V lost 5 bases and J lost 11; bases outside the gene matches: 2. Germline V gene data show CDR1 as MDHEN and CDR2 as SYDVKM. The CDR3 has 10 amino acids. CDR3: CASSQGGYTF. The DNA for the CDR3 is TGTGCCAGCAGTCAGGGGGGATACACCTTC.

This chain joins TRBV4-2 and TRBJ1-5, with 8 bases identical to TRBD1. Germline values: CDR1 LGHNA, CDR2 YNFKEQ. J gave up 4 bases and V 1 base, and 3 bases lay outside the gene matches. The length of the CDR3 is 15 residues. CDR3 residues: CASSQGQGANQPQHF. The CDR3 nucleotides read TGTGCCAGCAGCCAAGGCCAGGGGGCGAATCAGCCCCAGCATTTT.

The chain links TRBV5-1 to TRBJ2-5, with D possibly matching TRBD1 (5 bases). The V gene's germline CDR1 is SGHRS and CDR2 YFSETQ. There are 14 residues in the CDR3. V was shortened by 4 bases and J by 4 bases, with 14 bases between the two germline ends. This CDR3 is CASSLSSQGETQYF. The CDR3 coding sequence is TGCGCCAGCAGCCTCTCGTCCCAGGGAGAGACCCAGTACTTC.

In this sample, this clone turned up once. V is TRBV27 and J is TRBJ2-5; 8 bases align to TRBD1. J lost 0 bases, V lost 3 bases, and 6 bases had no gene match. Per germline, CDR1 MNHEY and CDR2 SMNVEV (reference sequence). CDR3 size: 16 residues. CDR3 protein: CASSFWTGSDQETQYF. The CDR3 region has the DNA TGTGCCAGCAGTTTCTGGACAGGGAGTGACCAAGAGACCCAGTACTTC.

The chain joins TRBV19 to TRBJ2-5; 7 nucleotides match TRBD1. This CDR3 is 13 amino acids long. Germline lookup yields CDR1 LNHDA and CDR2 SQIVND (reference sequence). Losses at the gene ends were 8 bases for V and 3 bases for J; bases not matched to a gene: 6. The CDR3 protein is CASASDREETQYF. The CDR3 DNA follows: TGTGCCAGTGCCAGCGACAGGGAAGAGACCCAGTACTTC.

In this sample, this clone turned up once. The chain joins TRBV18 to TRBJ1-5, with TRBD1 matching over 9 bases. CDR1 KGHSH and CDR2 LQKENI come from the germline V gene. Losses at the gene ends were 1 base for V and 5 bases for J; bases not matched to a gene: 9. The CDR3 has 17 residues. In nucleotides, the CDR3 is TGTGCCAGCTCACCACGTTTGGGACAGGGAGGGCATCAGCCCCAGCATTTT. Its protein product is CASSPRLGQGGHQPQHF.

The V gene is TRBV11-2, the J gene TRBJ2-1; the D gene is possibly TRBD2 (5 bases). The CDR3 length is 12 residues. Trimming cost V 3 bases and J 8 bases, with 8 bases left between them. Germline CDR1 reads SGHAT; CDR2 reads FQNNGV. In nucleotides, the CDR3 is TGTGCCAGCAGCTTTGCTAGCCATGAGCAGTTCTTC. This codes for CASSFASHEQFF.

The chain joins TRBV6-2 or TRBV6-3 to TRBJ2-7; a weak D match, TRBD1 (5 bases). V was trimmed by 2 bases and J by 3 bases, leaving 8 bases between them. This CDR3 is 13 amino acids long. Germline values: CDR1 MNHEY, CDR2 SVGEGT. CDR3 sequence reads: CASSYETVYEQYF. CDR3 DNA: TGTGCCAGCAGTTACGAGACAGTCTACGAGCAGTACTTC.

This chain uses TRBV11-3 with TRBJ1-1; a weak D match, TRBD1 (5 bases). From germline, CDR1 is SGHNT and CDR2 YENEEA. V was clipped by 6 bases and J by 0 bases, with 14 bases between them. This CDR3 is 15 amino acids long. For the CDR3, the DNA is TGTGCCAGCAGTAGGGCGCAGGGATTGAACACTGAAGCTTTCTTT. It yields the protein CASSRAQGLNTEAFF.

The chain is built from TRBV5-1 and TRBJ1-2; a weak D match, TRBD1 (5 bases). This CDR3 is 14 amino acids long. V was clipped by 4 bases and J by 6 bases, with 16 bases between them. The germline V gene encodes CDR1 SGHRS and CDR2 YFSETQ. CDR3 residues: CASSRSQGRDGYTF. The CDR3 nucleotides read TGCGCCAGCAGCCGCTCTCAGGGCCGGGATGGCTACACCTTC.

The V gene is TRBV5-6, the J gene TRBJ2-7, with TRBD2 matching over 7 bases. The CDR3 runs to 14 residues. Looked up from germline, CDR1 is SGHDT and CDR2 is YYEEEE. With 1 base clipped from V and 3 bases from J, the junction kept 4 bases outside the gene matches. CDR3 nucleotides: TGTGCCAGCAGCTTGAGTCTAGCGGTCTACGAGCAGTACTTC. Encoded protein: CASSLSLAVYEQYF.

This clone was seen a single time. This rearrangement joins TRBV6-1 to TRBJ1-2; D is perhaps TRBD1 (6 bases). The ends were cut back, 0 bases at V and 8 bases at J, with 10 bases in the middle. This CDR3 is built from 13 residues. CDR1 is MNHNS and CDR2 is SASEGT in the germline V gene. The CDR3 DNA reads TGTGCCAGCAGTGAAGCGCGCAGGGGAGGCTACACCTTC. Translation: CASSEARRGGYTF.

This chain connects TRBV19 to TRBJ1-5; TRBD1 might be the D (6 bases). V lost 6 bases and J 3 bases, leaving 9 bases between the germline ends. The CDR3 extends over 13 amino acids. The V gene's germline CDR1 is LNHDA and CDR2 SQIVND (reference sequence). CDR3 nucleotide sequence: TGTGCCAGTAGCACAGGGATCAATCAGCCCCAGCATTTT. Amino acid sequence: CASSTGINQPQHF.

The genes are TRBV19 and TRBJ2-1, with D possibly TRBD2 on 6 matching bases. Germline V gives CDR1 LNHDA, CDR2 SQIVND (reference sequence). Trimming stripped 6 bases from V and 0 bases from J, with 18 bases between. This CDR3 is built from 17 residues. CDR3 DNA: TGTGCCAGTAGATCCTCCTTCGCGGGACTCTCCTACAATGAGCAGTTCTTC. The encoded protein is CASRSSFAGLSYNEQFF.

The chain combines TRBV2 with TRBJ1-2, with 7 bases identical to TRBD1. Germline CDR1 and CDR2: SNHLY and FYNNEI. The CDR3 extends over 14 amino acids. J lost 2 bases, V lost 4 bases, and 4 bases had no gene match. CDR3 sequence reads: CASSVTGDNYGYTF. For the CDR3, the DNA is TGTGCCAGCAGTGTTACAGGGGACAACTATGGCTACACCTTC.